These T cell receptor beta chains were read from a single sample in a study of T cell changes during pregnancy in multiple sclerosis. Data came from immunoSEQ multiplex PCR; TCRdb stores just in-frame clones and leaves some out. This table has roughly 93,000 clones, 91% appearing once. The sample in question was peripheral blood, obtained in the first trimester of pregnancy. The receptor source for this set is a female donor in good health, enrolled as a control in a pregnancy study. Each CDR3 is given with its conserved first and last residue. D genes are given only for firm matches. Part of the rows lack a size; the others show once, few, many or a class for expanded clones.

j_gene,v_gene,abundance,d_gene,CDR3nt,CDR3aa
TRBJ1-4,TRBV5-6,NA,TRBD1,TGTGCCAGCAAGATCGACAGGGGTCCCAATGAAAAACTGTTTTTT,CASKIDRGPNEKLFF
TRBJ1-6,TRBV7-9,NA,TRBD1,TGTGCCAGCAGCGCTAGCTTGGGGACAGTTTATTCACCCCTCCACTTT,CASSASLGTVYSPLHF
TRBJ1-6,TRBV27,NA,NA,TGTGCCAGCAGTATGGCGAGGGGGTCAGCTGGTTCACCCCTCCACTTT,CASSMARGSAGSPLHF
TRBJ1-3,TRBV4-3,NA,TRBD1,TGCGCCAGCAGACCGGGACAGCACTCTGGAAACACCATATATTTT,CASRPGQHSGNTIYF
TRBJ1-5,TRBV28,once,TRBD1,TGTGCCAGCAGTCCGCGGGACAGGGTTGTTCAGCCCCAGCATTTT,CASSPRDRVVQPQHF
TRBJ1-3,TRBV5-4,NA,TRBD1,TGTGCCAGCAGCCGGACAGGGGGCTTGAACACCATATATTTT,CASSRTGGLNTIYF
TRBJ1-6,TRBV6-5,NA,TRBD1,TGTGCCAGCGGAAGGACAGGGTTCGATAATTCACCCCTCCACTTT,CASGRTGFDNSPLHF
TRBJ1-1,TRBV10-3,NA,NA,TGTGCCATCCGCGGGGAGGGTATGAACACTGAAGCTTTCTTT,CAIRGEGMNTEAFF
TRBJ1-1,TRBV11-1,NA,TRBD1,TGTGCCAGTGCCACCCGGGACAGCACTGAAGCTTTCTTT,CASATRDSTEAFF
TRBJ2-2,TRBV11-1,NA,NA,TGTGCCAGCAGCTTAATCTCGCGACCGACTTCGAAGACCGGGGAGCTGTTTTTT,CASSLISRPTSKTGELFF
TRBJ1-1,TRBV28,NA,NA,TGTGCCAGCAGCCCGGGGGGGGCGCTAGGAGTGAACACTGAAGCTTTCTTT,CASSPGGALGVNTEAFF
TRBJ1-2,TRBV7-9,NA,NA,TGTGCCAGCAGCTTAGGTGGAGCAAACTATGGCTACACCTTC,CASSLGGANYGYTF
TRBJ2-3,TRBV4-2,NA,NA,TGTGCCAGCAGCCAAGCCCAAGTGGGGGGTTGGACAGATACGCAGTATTTT,CASSQAQVGGWTDTQYF
TRBJ2-5,TRBV5-1,NA,TRBD2,TGCGCCAGCAGTACTAGCGGAAGAGGTTGGGAGACCCAGTACTTC,CASSTSGRGWETQYF
TRBJ2-3,TRBV27,NA,NA,TGTGCCAGCGCCAAGGGTGGGGCCGTATTAGAAAAAGGTACGCAGTATTTT,CASAKGGAVLEKGTQYF
TRBJ2-3,TRBV4-1,NA,NA,TGCGCCAGCAGCCCCTCGCGGCCCGGGGATACGCAGTATTTT,CASSPSRPGDTQYF
TRBJ1-4,TRBV10-3,many,NA,TGTGCCATCAGTGGAGACGGGAATGAAAAACTGTTTTTT,CAISGDGNEKLFF
TRBJ2-7,TRBV15,NA,NA,TGTGCCACCAGCAGAGCCACCGGGGTCTCCTACGAGCAGTACTTC,CATSRATGVSYEQYF
TRBJ1-1,TRBV4-1,once,NA,TGCGCCAGCAGCCAAGATACCCCGCGGTACACTGAAGCTTTCTTT,CASSQDTPRYTEAFF
TRBJ1-1,TRBV10-3,NA,TRBD1,TGTGCCATCAGCCCACAGGGGCCGCGAACTGAAGCTTTCTTT,CAISPQGPRTEAFF
TRBJ2-5,TRBV18,NA,TRBD1,TGTGCCAGCTCTTTGGACAGGATACAAGAGACCCAGTACTTC,CASSLDRIQETQYF
TRBJ2-3,TRBV4-1,NA,NA,TGCGCCAGCAGCCAAGATCGCGAGTATACGCAGTATTTT,CASSQDREYTQYF
TRBJ1-1,TRBV21-1,NA,NA,TGTGCCAGCAGCAAATACCAGGGGAACACTGAAGCTTTCTTT,CASSKYQGNTEAFF
TRBJ2-2,TRBV2,few,TRBD1,TGTGCCAGCCGGACAGGGAGCACCGGGGAGCTGTTTTTT,CASRTGSTGELFF
TRBJ2-3,TRBV27,NA,TRBD2,TGTGCCAGGGTGAGTAGCGGGGGGCCCACCGTCAGCACAGATACGCAGTATTTT,CARVSSGGPTVSTDTQYF
TRBJ1-2,TRBV27,NA,TRBD1,TGTGCCAGCACCAACCTGTCAGGGGGAGGAGGCTACACCTTC,CASTNLSGGGGYTF
TRBJ2-7,TRBV6-1,NA,NA,TGTGCCAGCAAGACACCGCAATCCTACGAGCAGTACTTC,CASKTPQSYEQYF
TRBJ2-3,TRBV18,NA,TRBD1,TGTGCCAGCTCACCACGGGGGGACAGGGCAACAGATACGCAGTATTTT,CASSPRGDRATDTQYF
TRBJ1-2,TRBV19,few,NA,TGTGCCAGTAGTATGACGACAGCGCCAAACTATGGCTACACCTTC,CASSMTTAPNYGYTF
TRBJ1-2,TRBV28,NA,TRBD1,TGTGCCAGCAGCTGGACAGGGGCCTATGGCTACACCTTC,CASSWTGAYGYTF
TRBJ1-1,TRBV4-3,NA,TRBD1,TGCGCCAGCAGCCAAGATACCGGGACAGGCACTGAAGCTTTCTTT,CASSQDTGTGTEAFF
TRBJ1-1,TRBV7-3,few,NA,TGTGCCAGCAGCTCCCAGGGCGGCACTGAAGCTTTCTTT,CASSSQGGTEAFF
TRBJ2-7,TRBV11-2,once,TRBD2,TGTGCCAGCAGCCGCTCCGGGCCTAGCGGGTCCTACGAGCAGTACTTC,CASSRSGPSGSYEQYF
TRBJ2-5,TRBV9,NA,TRBD2,TGTGCCAGCAGCGTCGGGACTAGCGGGGGGACCCAAGAGACCCAGTACTTC,CASSVGTSGGTQETQYF